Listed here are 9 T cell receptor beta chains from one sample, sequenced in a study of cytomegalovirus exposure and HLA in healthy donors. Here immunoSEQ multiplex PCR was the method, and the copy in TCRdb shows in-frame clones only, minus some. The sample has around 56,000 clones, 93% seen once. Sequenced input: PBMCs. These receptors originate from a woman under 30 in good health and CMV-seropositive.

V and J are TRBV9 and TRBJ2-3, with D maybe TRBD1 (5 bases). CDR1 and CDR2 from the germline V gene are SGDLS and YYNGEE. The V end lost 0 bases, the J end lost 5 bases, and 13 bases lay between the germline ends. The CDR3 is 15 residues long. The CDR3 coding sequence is TGTGCCAGCAGCGTAGCTCCGGCTACAGGAGATACGCAGTATTTT. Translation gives CASSVAPATGDTQYF.

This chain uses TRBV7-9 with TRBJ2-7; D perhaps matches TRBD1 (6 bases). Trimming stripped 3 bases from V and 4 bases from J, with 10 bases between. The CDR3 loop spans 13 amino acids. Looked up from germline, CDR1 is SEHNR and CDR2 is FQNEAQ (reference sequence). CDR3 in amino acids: CASSFGGGYEQYF. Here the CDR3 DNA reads TGTGCCAGCAGCTTTGGGGGCGGGTACGAGCAGTACTTC.

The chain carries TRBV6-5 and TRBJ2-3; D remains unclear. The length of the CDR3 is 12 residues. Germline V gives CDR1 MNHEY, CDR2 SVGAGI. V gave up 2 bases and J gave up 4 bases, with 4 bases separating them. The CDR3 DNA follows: TGTGCCAGCAGTTACGGGCCAGATACGCAGTATTTT. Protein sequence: CASSYGPDTQYF.

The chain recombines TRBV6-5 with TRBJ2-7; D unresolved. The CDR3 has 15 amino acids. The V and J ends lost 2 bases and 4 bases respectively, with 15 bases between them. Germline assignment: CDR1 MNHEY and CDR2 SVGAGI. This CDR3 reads CASSYTYSDGYEQYF. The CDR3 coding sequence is TGTGCCAGCAGTTACACGTATTCCGACGGGTACGAGCAGTACTTC.

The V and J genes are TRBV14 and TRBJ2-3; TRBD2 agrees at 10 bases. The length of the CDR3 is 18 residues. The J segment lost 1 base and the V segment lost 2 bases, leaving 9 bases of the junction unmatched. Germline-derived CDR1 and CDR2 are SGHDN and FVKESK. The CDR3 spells CASSQTRLAGLGTDTQYF. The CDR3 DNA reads TGTGCCAGCAGCCAAACCCGACTAGCGGGCTTGGGCACAGATACGCAGTATTTT.

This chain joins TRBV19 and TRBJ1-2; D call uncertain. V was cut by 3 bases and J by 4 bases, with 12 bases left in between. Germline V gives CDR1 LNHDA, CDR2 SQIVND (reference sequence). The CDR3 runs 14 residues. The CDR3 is CASSIGGSLYGYTF. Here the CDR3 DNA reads TGTGCCAGTAGTATTGGCGGCAGCCTCTATGGCTACACCTTC.

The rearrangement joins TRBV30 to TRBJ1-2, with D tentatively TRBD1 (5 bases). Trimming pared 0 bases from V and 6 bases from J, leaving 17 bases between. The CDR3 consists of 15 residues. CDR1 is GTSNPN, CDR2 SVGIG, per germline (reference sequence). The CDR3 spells CAWSVGAVRANGYTF. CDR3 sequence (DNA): TGTGCCTGGAGTGTAGGGGCCGTCCGGGCGAATGGCTACACCTTC. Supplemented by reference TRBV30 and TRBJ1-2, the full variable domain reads SQTIHQWPATLVQPVGSPLSLECTVEGTSNPNLYWYRQAAGRGLQLLFYSVGIGQISSEVPQNLSASRPQDRQFILSSKKLLLSDSGFYLCAWSVGAVRANGYTFGSGTRLTVV.

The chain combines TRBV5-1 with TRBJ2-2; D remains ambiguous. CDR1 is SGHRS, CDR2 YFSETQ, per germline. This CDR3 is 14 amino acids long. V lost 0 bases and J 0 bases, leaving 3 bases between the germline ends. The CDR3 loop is CASSLDTNTGELFF. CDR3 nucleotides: TGCGCCAGCAGCTTGGACACGAACACCGGGGAGCTGTTTTTT.

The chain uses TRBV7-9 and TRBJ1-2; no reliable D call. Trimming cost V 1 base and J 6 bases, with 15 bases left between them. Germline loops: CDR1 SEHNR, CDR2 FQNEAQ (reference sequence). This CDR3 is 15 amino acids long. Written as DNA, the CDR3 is TGTGCCAGCAGCTTAGTGGGCCTAGCCGGCCATGGCTACACCTTC. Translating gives CASSLVGLAGHGYTF.